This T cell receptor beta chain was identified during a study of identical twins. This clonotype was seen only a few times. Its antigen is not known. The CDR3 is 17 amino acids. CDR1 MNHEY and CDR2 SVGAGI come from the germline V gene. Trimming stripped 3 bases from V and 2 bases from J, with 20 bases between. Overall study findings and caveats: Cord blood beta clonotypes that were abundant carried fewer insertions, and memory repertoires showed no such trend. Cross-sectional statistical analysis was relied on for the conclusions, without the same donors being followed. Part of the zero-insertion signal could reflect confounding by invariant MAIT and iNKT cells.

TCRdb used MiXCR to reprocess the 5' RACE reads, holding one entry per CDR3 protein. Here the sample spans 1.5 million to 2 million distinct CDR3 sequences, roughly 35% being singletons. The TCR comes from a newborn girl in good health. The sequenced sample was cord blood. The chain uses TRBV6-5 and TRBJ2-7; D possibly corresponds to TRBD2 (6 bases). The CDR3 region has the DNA TGTGCCAGCAGTTATTCCGGGACTCCCCTTTACACCTACGAGCAGTACTTC. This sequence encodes CASSYSGTPLYTYEQYF.